This entry is about one T cell receptor beta chain. This sample stems from a study of T-cell memory formation after mild COVID-19. The wider study: Largely, TCR clusters stayed within a single donor.

UMIs and sample barcodes were carried by the TCR alpha and TCR beta cDNA libraries that 5'RACE produced using constant-segment primers. Each CDR3 protein is one row after TCRdb ran MiXCR on the 5' RACE reads. The sample contains around 500,000 distinct CDR3 sequences, 15% to 20% of which appear only once. Trimming cost V 5 bases and J 9 bases; bases outside gene matches: 9. Germline V CDR1 and CDR2: DFQATT, SNEGSKA (reference sequence). The CDR3 loop spans 13 amino acids. This chain uses TRBV20-1 with TRBJ2-1; 8 bases map to TRBD2. The source is an adult woman who had mild COVID-19 (a few samples of this study predate the infection). Cell type and time point are not known. The sample was PBMCs or a T cell subset sorted from them (not recorded which). The CDR3 loop is CSAPPGGGLEQFF. CDR3 DNA sequence: TGCAGTGCTCCCCCCGGGGGGGGCCTTGAGCAGTTCTTC.